Each of the 10 T cell receptor beta chains below was sequenced from the same sample in a study of identical twins. TCRdb fed the 5' RACE reads into MiXCR, producing one record per CDR3 protein. The sample yields 350,000 to 450,000 distinct CDR3 sequences, roughly 18% seen once. Sequenced: naive T cells sorted from blood. Source of these receptors: a man between 45 and 60 years old in good health.

This clonotype was recorded many times. The V call is TRBV5-1, the J call TRBJ2-1; 9 positions match TRBD2. The CDR3 runs to 16 residues. Trimming cost V 7 bases and J 9 bases; bases outside gene matches: 17. Germline V gene data show CDR1 as SGHRS and CDR2 as YFSETQ. This CDR3 is CASQQSEGLAGAEQFF. CDR3 nucleotide sequence: TGCGCCAGCCAGCAGAGTGAGGGACTAGCCGGAGCTGAGCAGTTCTTC.

With respect to this clonotype: Being one base from a much bigger clone, this may be a read error. The chain uses TRBV6-2 or TRBV6-3 and TRBJ2-1, with 7 bases lining up with TRBD2. The germline CDR1 and CDR2 sequences are MNHEY and SVGEGT. CDR3 length equals 14 residues. With 4 bases clipped from V and 8 bases from J, the junction kept 8 bases outside the gene matches. CDR3 sequence reads: CASSWGGGSYEQFF. In nucleotides, the CDR3 is TGTGCCAGCAGTTGGGGGGGAGGCAGCTATGAGCAGTTCTTC.

The V and J genes are TRBV10-3 and TRBJ2-7, with a tentative D call TRBD2 (5 bases). Germline V gives CDR1 ENHRY, CDR2 SYGVKD. CDR3 size: 14 residues. Trimming cost V 7 bases and J 4 bases, with 17 bases left between them. In DNA, the CDR3 is TGTGCCATCACCCGGTCCGGGGTCGGATACGAGCAGTACTTC. Protein product: CAITRSGVGYEQYF.

This clonotype was counted a few times. The CDR3 DNA follows: TGTGCCAGCAGTACCCCCCGGACTAGCGGGGCTTACAATGAGCAGTTCTTC. Its protein is CASSTPRTSGAYNEQFF. The chain is built from TRBV11-2 and TRBJ2-1; 12 nucleotides match TRBD2. V was pared by 6 bases and J by 4 bases, with 10 bases of the junction left unmatched. The germline gives CDR1 SGHAT, CDR2 FQNNGV. This CDR3 is built from 17 residues.

This clonotype showed up many times. The chain uses TRBV28 and TRBJ2-3, with D maybe TRBD2 (7 bases). The CDR3 spans 14 residues. CDR1 is MDHEN and CDR2 is SYDVKM in the germline V gene. Trimming removed 3 bases from V and 5 bases from J, with 12 bases in between. The CDR3 coding sequence is TGTGCCAGCAGTTTGGGGGGGGGCTTAGATACGCAGTATTTT. Its translation: CASSLGGGLDTQYF.

This clonotype has ten or more counts. Written as DNA, the CDR3 is TGCGCCAGCAGCACCGGACAGAGCACAGATACGCAGTATTTT. This encodes CASSTGQSTDTQYF. The chain uses TRBV5-1 and TRBJ2-3; maybe TRBD1 (6 bases). The CDR3 spans 14 residues. Germline V lookup: CDR1 SGHRS, CDR2 YFSETQ. Trimming pared 4 bases from V and 0 bases from J, leaving 9 bases between. Combining the CDR3 with reference TRBV5-1 and TRBJ2-3 gives the whole variable domain KAGVTQTPRYLIKTRGQQVTLSCSPISGHRSVSWYQQTPGQGLQFLFEYFSETQRNKGNFPGRFSGRQFSNSRSEMNVSTLELGDSALYLCASSTGQSTDTQYFGPGTRLTVL.

In its sample, this clonotype was seen a few times. V and J are TRBV18 and TRBJ2-1; D remains ambiguous. Germline CDR1 is KGHSH and CDR2 is LQKENI. There are 16 residues in the CDR3. The ends were cut back, 0 bases at V and 7 bases at J, with 16 bases in the middle. The chain's CDR3 is CASSPPTRNRFNEQFF. The CDR3 coding sequence is TGTGCCAGCTCACCACCTACCCGGAACCGCTTTAATGAGCAGTTCTTC.

This clonotype was seen only a few times. This chain uses TRBV20-1 with TRBJ2-7; TRBD1 agrees at 7 bases. Losses at the gene ends were 0 bases for V and 3 bases for J; bases not matched to a gene: 8. Germline values: CDR1 DFQATT, CDR2 SNEGSKA (reference sequence). The CDR3 is 15 amino acids. CDR3 sequence: CSARDHVGTVYEQYF. CDR3 nucleotides: TGCAGTGCTAGAGATCATGTGGGGACAGTCTACGAGCAGTACTTC.

This clonotype was counted a few times. The chain links TRBV20-1 to TRBJ2-6; 9 nucleotides align to TRBD1. Germline assignment: CDR1 DFQATT and CDR2 SNEGSKA (reference sequence). The CDR3 extends over 15 amino acids. The junction had 1 base not matched to a gene; V was cut back by 3 bases and J by 1 base. CDR3 sequence reads: CSARDRGSGANVLTF. The CDR3 DNA reads as TGCAGTGCTAGGGACAGGGGATCTGGGGCCAACGTCCTGACTTTC.

This clonotype was counted ten times or more. The chain carries TRBV11-2 and TRBJ2-2; D not resolved. This CDR3 is 15 amino acids long. Germline V gene sequence: CDR1 SGHAT, CDR2 FQNNGV. The V gene lost 2 bases and the J gene lost 2 bases, with 9 bases spanning the gap. CDR3 nucleotide sequence: TGTGCCAGCAGCTTACGTGCCTCAAACACCGGGGAGCTGTTTTTT. Translation: CASSLRASNTGELFF.